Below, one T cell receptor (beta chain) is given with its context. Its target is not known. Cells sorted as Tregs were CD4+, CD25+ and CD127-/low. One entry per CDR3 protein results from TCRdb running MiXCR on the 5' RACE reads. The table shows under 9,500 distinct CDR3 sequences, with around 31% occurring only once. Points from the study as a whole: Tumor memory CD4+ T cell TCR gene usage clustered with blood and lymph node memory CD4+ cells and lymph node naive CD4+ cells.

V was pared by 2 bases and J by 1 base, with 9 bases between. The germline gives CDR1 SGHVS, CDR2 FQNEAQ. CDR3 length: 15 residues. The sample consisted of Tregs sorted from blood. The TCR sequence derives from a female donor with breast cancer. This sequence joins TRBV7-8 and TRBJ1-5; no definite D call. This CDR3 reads CASSLTADSNQPQHF. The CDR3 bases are TGTGCCAGCAGCTTAACAGCGGACAGCAATCAGCCCCAGCATTTT.